This T cell receptor beta chain was obtained from a study of T cells in Graves' hyperthyroidism and ophthalmopathy. Regarding the study as a whole: Most thyroid clonotypes expanded above 0.001 were also detected in blood. Ophthalmopathy cases were set apart from stable hyperthyroidism by a 13 V-J model. Ophthalmopathy got predicted by the model a median about 6.5 months before its onset.

This clonotype has a count of ten or more. Its matching antigen is unknown. Trimming removed 6 bases at V and 6 bases at J, with 15 bases between. Per the germline V gene, CDR1 is MNHNS and CDR2 is SASEGT. The CDR3 totals 14 residues. Diagnoses used clinical symptoms, serum thyroxine and TRAb, thyroid ultrasound and orbital computed tomography. Template material for amplifying TCR beta CDR3 regions consisted of RNA transcripts. HTBI primers were employed in a first-round RT-PCR of the TCR CDR3. Via MiXCR, TCRdb re-called the multiplex PCR reads, giving one row per CDR3 protein. The repertoire includes about 570,000 distinct CDR3 sequences, about 43% of them detected once, and around 19% sits in the top ten.

V is TRBV6-1 and J is TRBJ1-5; no clear D. The sample consisted of peripheral blood or thyroid tissue (not recorded which). The sequence was obtained from an adult woman with Graves' disease, either hyperthyroidism or ophthalmopathy (not recorded which). CDR3 residues: CASRQGIIVQPQHF. For the CDR3, the DNA is TGTGCCAGCAGGCAAGGGATCATAGTTCAGCCCCAGCATTTT.